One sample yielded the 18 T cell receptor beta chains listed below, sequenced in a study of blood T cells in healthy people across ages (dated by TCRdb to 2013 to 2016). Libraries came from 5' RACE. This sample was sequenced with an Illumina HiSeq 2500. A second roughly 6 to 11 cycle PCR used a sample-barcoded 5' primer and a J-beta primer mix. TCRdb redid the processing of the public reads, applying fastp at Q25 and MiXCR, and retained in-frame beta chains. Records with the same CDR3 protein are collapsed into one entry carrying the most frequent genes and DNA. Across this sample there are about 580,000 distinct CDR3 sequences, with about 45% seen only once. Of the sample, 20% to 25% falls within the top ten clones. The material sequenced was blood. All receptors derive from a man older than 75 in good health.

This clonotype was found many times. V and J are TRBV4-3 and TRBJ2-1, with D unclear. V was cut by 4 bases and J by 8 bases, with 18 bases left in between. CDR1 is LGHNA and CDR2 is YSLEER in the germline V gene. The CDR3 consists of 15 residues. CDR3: CASSLLPAVTDEQFF. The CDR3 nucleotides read TGCGCCAGCAGCCTCCTACCGGCAGTGACGGATGAGCAGTTCTTC.

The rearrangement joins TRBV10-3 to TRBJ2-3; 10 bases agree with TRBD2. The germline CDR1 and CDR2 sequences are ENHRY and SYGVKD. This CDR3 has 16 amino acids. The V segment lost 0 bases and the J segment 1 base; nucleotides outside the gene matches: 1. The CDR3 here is CAISESGTSGTDTQYF. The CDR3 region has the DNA TGTGCCATCAGTGAGTCCGGGACTAGCGGCACAGATACGCAGTATTTT.

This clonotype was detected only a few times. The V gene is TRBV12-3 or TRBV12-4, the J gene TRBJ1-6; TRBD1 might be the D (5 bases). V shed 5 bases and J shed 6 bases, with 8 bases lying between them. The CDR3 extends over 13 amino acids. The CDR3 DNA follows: TGTGCCAGCAGTGCCGGGGGTAATTCACCCCTCCACTTT. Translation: CASSAGGNSPLHF.

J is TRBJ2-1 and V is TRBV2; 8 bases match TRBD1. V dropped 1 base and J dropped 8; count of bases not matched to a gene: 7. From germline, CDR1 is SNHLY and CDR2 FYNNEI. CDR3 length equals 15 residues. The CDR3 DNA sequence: TGTGCCAGCAGTGAAGGGACAGGGAATTTCCATGAGCAGTTCTTC. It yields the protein CASSEGTGNFHEQFF.

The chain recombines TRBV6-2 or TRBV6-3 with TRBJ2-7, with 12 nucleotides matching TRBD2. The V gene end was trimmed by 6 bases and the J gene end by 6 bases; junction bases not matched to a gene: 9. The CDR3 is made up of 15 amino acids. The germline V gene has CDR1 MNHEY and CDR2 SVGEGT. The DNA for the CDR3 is TGTGCCAGCAGCCGGGGGACTAGCGGGTCTCGCGAGCAGTACTTC. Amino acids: CASSRGTSGSREQYF.

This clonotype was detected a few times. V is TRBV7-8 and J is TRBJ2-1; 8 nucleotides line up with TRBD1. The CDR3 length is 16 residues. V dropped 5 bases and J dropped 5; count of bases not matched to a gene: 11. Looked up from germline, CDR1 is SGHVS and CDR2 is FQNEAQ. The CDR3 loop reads CASSSRQGNPNNEQFF. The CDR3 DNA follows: TGTGCCAGCAGCAGCCGACAGGGGAATCCGAACAATGAGCAGTTCTTC.

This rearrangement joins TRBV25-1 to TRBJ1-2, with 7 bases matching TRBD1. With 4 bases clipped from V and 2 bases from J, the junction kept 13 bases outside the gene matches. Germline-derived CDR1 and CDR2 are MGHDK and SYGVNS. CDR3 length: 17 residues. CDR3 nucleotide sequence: TGTGCCAGCAGTGTCCCCTCCCGGGACAGTGACAACTATGGCTACACCTTC. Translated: CASSVPSRDSDNYGYTF.

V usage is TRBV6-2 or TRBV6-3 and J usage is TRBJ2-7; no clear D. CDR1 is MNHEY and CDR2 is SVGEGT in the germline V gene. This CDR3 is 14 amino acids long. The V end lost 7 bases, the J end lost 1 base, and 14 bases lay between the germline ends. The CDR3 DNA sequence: TGTGCCAGCAACCGAGGACGGTTGTCCTACGAGCAGTACTTC. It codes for CASNRGRLSYEQYF.

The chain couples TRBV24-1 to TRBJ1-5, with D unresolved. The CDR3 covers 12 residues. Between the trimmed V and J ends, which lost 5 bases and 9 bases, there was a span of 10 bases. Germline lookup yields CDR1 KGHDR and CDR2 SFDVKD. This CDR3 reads CATSGPAGPQHF. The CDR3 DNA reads TGTGCCACCAGTGGTCCCGCTGGGCCCCAGCATTTT.

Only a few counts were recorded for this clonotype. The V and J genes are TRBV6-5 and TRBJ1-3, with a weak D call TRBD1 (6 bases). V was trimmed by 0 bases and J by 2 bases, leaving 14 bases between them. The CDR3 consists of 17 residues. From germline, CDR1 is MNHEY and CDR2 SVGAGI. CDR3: CASSYSAEQGAGNTIYF. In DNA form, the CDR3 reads TGTGCCAGCAGTTACTCTGCGGAACAGGGCGCTGGAAACACCATATATTTT.

The CDR3 here is CAIRDSNSPLHF. In DNA form, the CDR3 reads TGTGCCATCCGGGACAGCAATTCACCCCTCCACTTT. This chain uses TRBV10-3 with TRBJ1-6; 7 bases fit TRBD1. The J segment lost 7 bases and the V segment lost 8 bases, leaving 2 bases of the junction unmatched. The CDR3 extends over 12 amino acids. Per germline, CDR1 ENHRY and CDR2 SYGVKD.

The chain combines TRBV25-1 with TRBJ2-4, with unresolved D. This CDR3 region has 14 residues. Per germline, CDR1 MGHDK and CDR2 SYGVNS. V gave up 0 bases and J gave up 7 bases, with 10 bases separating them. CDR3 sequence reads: CASSEYRESNIQYF. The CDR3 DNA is TGTGCCAGCAGTGAATATAGGGAATCGAACATTCAGTACTTC.

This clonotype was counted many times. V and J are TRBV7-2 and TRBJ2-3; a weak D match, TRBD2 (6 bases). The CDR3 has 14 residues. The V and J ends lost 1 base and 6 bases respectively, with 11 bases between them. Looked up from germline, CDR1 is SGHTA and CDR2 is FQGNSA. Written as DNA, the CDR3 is TGTGCCAGCAGCTTAGTGGGACTGGCGGATACGCAGTATTTT. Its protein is CASSLVGLADTQYF.

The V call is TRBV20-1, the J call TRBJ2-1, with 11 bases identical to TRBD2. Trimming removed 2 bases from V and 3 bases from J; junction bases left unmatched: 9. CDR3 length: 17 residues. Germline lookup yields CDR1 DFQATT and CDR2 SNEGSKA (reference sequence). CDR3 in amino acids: CSARRADLAGGYNEQFF. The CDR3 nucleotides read TGCAGTGCTAGAAGAGCGGATCTAGCGGGGGGCTACAATGAGCAGTTCTTC.

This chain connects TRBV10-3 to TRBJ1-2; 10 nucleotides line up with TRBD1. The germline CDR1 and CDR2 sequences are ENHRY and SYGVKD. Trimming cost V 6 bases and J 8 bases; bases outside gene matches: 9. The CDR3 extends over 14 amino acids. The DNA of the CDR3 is TGTGCCATCAGGGGGACAGGGGATGGGAGAGGCTACACCTTC. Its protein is CAIRGTGDGRGYTF.

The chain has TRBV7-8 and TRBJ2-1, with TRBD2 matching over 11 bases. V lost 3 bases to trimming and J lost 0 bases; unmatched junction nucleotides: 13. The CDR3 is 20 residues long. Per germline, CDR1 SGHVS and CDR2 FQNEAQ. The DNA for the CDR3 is TGTGCCAGCAGCTTCACCTTCAGAACTAGCGGGAGAGTCTCCTACAATGAGCAGTTCTTC. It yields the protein CASSFTFRTSGRVSYNEQFF.

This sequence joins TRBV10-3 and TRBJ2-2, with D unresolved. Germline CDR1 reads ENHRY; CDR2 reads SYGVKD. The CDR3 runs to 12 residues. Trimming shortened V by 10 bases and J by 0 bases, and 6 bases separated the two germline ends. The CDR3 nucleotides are TGTGCCACCGAAGCGAACACCGGGGAGCTGTTTTTT. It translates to CATEANTGELFF.

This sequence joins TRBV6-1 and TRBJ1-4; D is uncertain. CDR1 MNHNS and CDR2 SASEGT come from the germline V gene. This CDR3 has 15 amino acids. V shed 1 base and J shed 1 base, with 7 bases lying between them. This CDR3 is CASSEGVLTNEKLFF. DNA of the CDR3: TGTGCCAGCAGTGAAGGAGTCTTAACTAATGAAAAACTGTTTTTT.